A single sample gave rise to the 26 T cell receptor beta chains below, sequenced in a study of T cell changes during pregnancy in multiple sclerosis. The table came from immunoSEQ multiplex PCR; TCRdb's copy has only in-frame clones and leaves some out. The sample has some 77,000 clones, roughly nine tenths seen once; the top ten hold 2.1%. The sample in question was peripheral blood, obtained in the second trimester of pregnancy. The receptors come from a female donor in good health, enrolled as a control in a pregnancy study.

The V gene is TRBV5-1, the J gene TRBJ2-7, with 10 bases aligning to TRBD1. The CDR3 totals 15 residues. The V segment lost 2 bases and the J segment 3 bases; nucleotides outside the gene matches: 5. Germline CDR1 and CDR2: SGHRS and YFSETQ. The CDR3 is CASSFTTGGNYEQYF. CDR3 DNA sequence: TGCGCCAGCAGCTTTACGACAGGGGGCAACTACGAGCAGTACTTC.

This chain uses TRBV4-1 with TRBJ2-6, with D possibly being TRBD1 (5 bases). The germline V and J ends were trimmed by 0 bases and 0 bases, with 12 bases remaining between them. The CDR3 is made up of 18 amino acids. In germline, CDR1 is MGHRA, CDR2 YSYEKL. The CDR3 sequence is CASSQDRGSSSGANVLTF. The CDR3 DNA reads TGCGCCAGCAGCCAAGATAGGGGCAGCAGCTCTGGGGCCAACGTCCTGACTTTC.

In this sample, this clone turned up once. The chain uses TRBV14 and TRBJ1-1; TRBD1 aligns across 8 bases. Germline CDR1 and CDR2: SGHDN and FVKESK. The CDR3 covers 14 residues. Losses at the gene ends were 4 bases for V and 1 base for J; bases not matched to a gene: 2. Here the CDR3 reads CASSRGQGNTEAFF. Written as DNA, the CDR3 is TGTGCCAGCAGCCGCGGACAGGGGAACACTGAAGCTTTCTTT. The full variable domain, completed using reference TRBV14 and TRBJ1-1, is EAGVTQFPSHSVIEKGQTVTLRCDPISGHDNLYWYRRVMGKEIKFLLHFVKESKQDESGMPNNRFLAERTGGTYSTLKVQPAELEDSGVYFCASSRGQGNTEAFFGQGTRLTVV.

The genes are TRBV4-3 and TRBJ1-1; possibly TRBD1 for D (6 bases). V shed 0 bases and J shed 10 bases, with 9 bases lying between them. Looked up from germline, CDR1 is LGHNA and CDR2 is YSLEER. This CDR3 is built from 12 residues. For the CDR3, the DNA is TGCGCCAGCAGCCAAGACAGGGGCTTAGCTTTCTTT. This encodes CASSQDRGLAFF.

CDR3 DNA sequence: TGTGCCAGTAGTACATTAGAGGGTTCACCCCTCCACTTT. Translated: CASSTLEGSPLHF. The chain has TRBV19 and TRBJ1-6; D uncertain. From germline, CDR1 is LNHDA and CDR2 SQIVND (reference sequence). Between the trimmed V and J ends, which lost 4 bases and 9 bases, there was a span of 10 bases. This CDR3 region has 13 residues.

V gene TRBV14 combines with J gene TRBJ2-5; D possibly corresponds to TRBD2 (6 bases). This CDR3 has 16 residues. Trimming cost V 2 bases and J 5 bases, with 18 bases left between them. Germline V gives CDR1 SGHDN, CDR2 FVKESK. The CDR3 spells CASSQPLAAGVETQYF. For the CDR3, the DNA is TGTGCCAGCAGCCAACCACTAGCAGCCGGCGTGGAGACCCAGTACTTC.

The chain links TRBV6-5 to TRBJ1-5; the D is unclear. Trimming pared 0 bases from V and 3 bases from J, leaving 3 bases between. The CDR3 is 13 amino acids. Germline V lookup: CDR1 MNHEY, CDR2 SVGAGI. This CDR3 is CASSYSSNQPQHF. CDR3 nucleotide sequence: TGTGCCAGCAGTTACTCCTCCAATCAGCCCCAGCATTTT.

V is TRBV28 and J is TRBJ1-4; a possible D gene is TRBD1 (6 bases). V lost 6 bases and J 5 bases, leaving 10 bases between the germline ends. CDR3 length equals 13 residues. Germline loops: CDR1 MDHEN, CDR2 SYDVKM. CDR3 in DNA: TGTGCCAGCAGGAGGGACACCAATGAAAAACTGTTTTTT. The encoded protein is CASRRDTNEKLFF.

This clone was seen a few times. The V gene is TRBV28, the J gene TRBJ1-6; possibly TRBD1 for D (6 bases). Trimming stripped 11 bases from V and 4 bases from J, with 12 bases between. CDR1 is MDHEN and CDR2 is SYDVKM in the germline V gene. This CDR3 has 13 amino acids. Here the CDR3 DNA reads TGTGCCGGTGGGACAAAGTATAATTCACCCCTCCACTTT. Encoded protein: CAGGTKYNSPLHF.

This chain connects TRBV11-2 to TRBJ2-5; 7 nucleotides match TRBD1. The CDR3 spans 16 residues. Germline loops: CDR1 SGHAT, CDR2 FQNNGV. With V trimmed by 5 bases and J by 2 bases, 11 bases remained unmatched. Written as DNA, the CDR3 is TGTGCCAGCAGCAGCCGACAGGGACCCCCACAAGAGACCCAGTACTTC. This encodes CASSSRQGPPQETQYF.

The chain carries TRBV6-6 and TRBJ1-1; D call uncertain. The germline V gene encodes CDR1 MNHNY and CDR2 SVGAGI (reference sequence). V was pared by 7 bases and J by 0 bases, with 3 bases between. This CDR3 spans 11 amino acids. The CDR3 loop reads CASTMNTEAFF. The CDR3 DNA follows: TGTGCCAGCACTATGAACACTGAAGCTTTCTTT.

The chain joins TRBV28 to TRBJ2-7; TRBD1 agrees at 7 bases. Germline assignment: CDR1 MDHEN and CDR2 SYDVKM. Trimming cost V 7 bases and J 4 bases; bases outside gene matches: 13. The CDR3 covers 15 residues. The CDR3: CASTISQGPKYEQYF. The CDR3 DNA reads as TGTGCCAGCACCATCTCACAGGGGCCGAAGTACGAGCAGTACTTC.

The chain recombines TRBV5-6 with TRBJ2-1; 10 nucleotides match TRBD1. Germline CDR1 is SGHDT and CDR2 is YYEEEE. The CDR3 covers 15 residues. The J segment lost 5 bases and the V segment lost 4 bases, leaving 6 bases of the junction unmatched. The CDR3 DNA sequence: TGTGCCAGCAGCCGACAGGGGGCAGGAGACAATGAGCAGTTCTTC. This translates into CASSRQGAGDNEQFF.

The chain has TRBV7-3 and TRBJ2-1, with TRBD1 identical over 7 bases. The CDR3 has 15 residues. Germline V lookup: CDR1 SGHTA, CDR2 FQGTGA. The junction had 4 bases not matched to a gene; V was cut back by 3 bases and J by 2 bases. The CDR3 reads CASSFSGQAYNEQFF. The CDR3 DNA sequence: TGTGCCAGCAGCTTCAGTGGACAGGCCTACAATGAGCAGTTCTTC.

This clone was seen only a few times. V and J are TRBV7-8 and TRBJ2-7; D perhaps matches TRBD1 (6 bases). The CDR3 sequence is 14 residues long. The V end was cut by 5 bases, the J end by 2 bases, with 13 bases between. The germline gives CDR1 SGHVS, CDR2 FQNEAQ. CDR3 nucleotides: TGTGCCAGCAGCGTCCGGGACATCACCTACGAGCAGTACTTC. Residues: CASSVRDITYEQYF.

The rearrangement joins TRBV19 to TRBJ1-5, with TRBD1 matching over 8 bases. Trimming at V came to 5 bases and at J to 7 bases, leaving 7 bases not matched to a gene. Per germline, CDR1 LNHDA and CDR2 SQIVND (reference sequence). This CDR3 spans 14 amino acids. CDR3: CASSDPQGAQPQHF. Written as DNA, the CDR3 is TGTGCCAGTAGTGATCCCCAGGGGGCCCAGCCCCAGCATTTT.

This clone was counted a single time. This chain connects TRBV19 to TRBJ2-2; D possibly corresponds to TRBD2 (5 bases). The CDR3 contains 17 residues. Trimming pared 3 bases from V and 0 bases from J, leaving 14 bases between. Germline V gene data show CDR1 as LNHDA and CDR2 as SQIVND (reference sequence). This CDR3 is CASSISGTVANTGELFF. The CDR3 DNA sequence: TGTGCCAGTAGTATCTCGGGAACAGTCGCGAACACCGGGGAGCTGTTTTTT.

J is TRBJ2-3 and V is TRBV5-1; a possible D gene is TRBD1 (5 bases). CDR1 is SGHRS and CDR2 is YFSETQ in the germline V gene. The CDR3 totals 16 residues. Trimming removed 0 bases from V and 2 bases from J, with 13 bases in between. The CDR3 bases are TGCGCCAGCAGCTTGGGGGCACAGGCCAACACAGATACGCAGTATTTT. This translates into CASSLGAQANTDTQYF.

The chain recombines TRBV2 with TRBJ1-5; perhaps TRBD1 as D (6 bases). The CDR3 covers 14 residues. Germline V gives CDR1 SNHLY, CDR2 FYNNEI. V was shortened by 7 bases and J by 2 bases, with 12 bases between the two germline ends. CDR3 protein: CASTGRGGNQPQHF. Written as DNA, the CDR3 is TGTGCCAGCACGGGCAGGGGCGGCAATCAGCCCCAGCATTTT.

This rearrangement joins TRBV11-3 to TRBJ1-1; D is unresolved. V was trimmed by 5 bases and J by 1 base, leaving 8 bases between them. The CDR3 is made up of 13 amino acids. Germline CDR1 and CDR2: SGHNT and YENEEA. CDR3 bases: TGTGCCAGCAGCCCAACTCGGAACACTGAAGCTTTCTTT. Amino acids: CASSPTRNTEAFF.

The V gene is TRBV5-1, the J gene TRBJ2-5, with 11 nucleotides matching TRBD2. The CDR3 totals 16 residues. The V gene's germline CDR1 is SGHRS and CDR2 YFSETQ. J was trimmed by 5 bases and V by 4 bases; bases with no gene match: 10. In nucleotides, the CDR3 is TGCGCCAGCAGCCCGGTAGCGGGGGGGCCGGGTGAGACCCAGTACTTC. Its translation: CASSPVAGGPGETQYF.

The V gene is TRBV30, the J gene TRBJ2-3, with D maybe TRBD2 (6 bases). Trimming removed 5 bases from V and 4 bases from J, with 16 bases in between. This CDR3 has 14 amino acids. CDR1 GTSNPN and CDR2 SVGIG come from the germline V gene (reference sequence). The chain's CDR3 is CAWGTGGVADTQYF. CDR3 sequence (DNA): TGTGCCTGGGGGACCGGCGGGGTGGCAGATACGCAGTATTTT. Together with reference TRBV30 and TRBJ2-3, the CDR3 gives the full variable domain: SQTIHQWPATLVQPVGSPLSLECTVEGTSNPNLYWYRQAAGRGLQLLFYSVGIGQISSEVPQNLSASRPQDRQFILSSKKLLLSDSGFYLCAWGTGGVADTQYFGPGTRLTVL.

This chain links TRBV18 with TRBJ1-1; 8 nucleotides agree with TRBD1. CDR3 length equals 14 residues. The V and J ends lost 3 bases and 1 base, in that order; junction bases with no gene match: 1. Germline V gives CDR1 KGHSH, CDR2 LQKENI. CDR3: CASSPGQANTEAFF. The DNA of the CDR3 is TGTGCCAGCTCACCGGGACAGGCGAACACTGAAGCTTTCTTT. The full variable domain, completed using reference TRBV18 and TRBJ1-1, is NAGVMQNPRHLVRRRGQEARLRCSPMKGHSHVYWYRQLPEEGLKFMVYLQKENIIDESGMPKERFSAEFPKEGPSILRIQQVVRGDSAAYFCASSPGQANTEAFFGQGTRLTVV.

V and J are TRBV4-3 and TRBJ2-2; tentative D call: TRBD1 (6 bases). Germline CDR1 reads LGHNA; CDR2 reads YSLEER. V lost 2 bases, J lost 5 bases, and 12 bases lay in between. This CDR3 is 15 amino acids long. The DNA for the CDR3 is TGCGCCAGCAGCCAATCGACAGGCTGGACCGGGGAGCTGTTTTTT. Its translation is CASSQSTGWTGELFF.

The CDR3 coding sequence is TGTGCCAGCATGGACAGTACTGGCTACACCTTC. Its protein product is CASMDSTGYTF. The V call is TRBV27, the J call TRBJ1-2; weak D call: TRBD1 (6 bases). The V gene lost 7 bases and the J gene lost 7 bases, with 10 bases spanning the gap. There are 11 residues in the CDR3. Germline loops: CDR1 MNHEY, CDR2 SMNVEV (reference sequence).

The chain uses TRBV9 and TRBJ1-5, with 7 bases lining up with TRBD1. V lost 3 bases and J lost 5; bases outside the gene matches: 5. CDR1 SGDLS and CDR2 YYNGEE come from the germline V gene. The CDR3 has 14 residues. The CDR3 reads CASSARDSHQPQHF. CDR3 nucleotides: TGTGCCAGCAGCGCCCGGGACAGCCATCAGCCCCAGCATTTT. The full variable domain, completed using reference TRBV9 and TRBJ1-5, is DSGVTQTPKHLITATGQRVTLRCSPRSGDLSVYWYQQSLDQGLQFLIQYYNGEERAKGNILERFSAQQFPDLHSELNLSSLELGDSALYFCASSARDSHQPQHFGDGTRLSIL.